What follows are 8 T cell receptor beta chains derived from one specimen sequenced in a study of blood T cell repertoires in COVID-19. TCRdb's copy holds only in-frame clones and misses some; the assay was immunoSEQ multiplex PCR. The sample shows about 250,000 clones, more than 80% of them seen only once. Sequencing used PBMCs or T cells enriched from blood (not recorded which). The receptors stem from a woman between 18 and 29 years old who had recovered from COVID-19.

This chain connects TRBV4-2 to TRBJ1-3; maybe TRBD1 (5 bases). Germline V CDR1 and CDR2: LGHNA, YNFKEQ. CDR3 length equals 16 residues. V lost 0 bases to trimming and J lost 1 base, with 10 bases between them. The CDR3 DNA follows: TGTGCCAGCAGCCAAGATGCACAGGTTTCTGGAAACACCATATATTTT. Its protein product is CASSQDAQVSGNTIYF.

V is TRBV9 and J is TRBJ1-1, with 7 bases lining up with TRBD1. This CDR3 has 16 amino acids. The trim removed 3 bases at V and 10 bases at J, leaving 18 bases unmatched. The germline gives CDR1 SGDLS, CDR2 YYNGEE. CDR3 amino acids: CASSATWQGEGFGAFF. The CDR3 DNA sequence: TGTGCCAGCAGCGCCACCTGGCAGGGGGAAGGTTTTGGAGCTTTCTTT. The full variable domain, completed using reference TRBV9 and TRBJ1-1, is DSGVTQTPKHLITATGQRVTLRCSPRSGDLSVYWYQQSLDQGLQFLIQYYNGEERAKGNILERFSAQQFPDLHSELNLSSLELGDSALYFCASSATWQGEGFGAFFGQGTRLTVV.

This clone was counted once. V gene TRBV15 combines with J gene TRBJ2-5; D perhaps matches TRBD2 (7 bases). Germline assignment: CDR1 LNHNV and CDR2 YYDKDF (reference sequence). The CDR3 has 16 residues. V gave up 1 base and J gave up 5 bases, with 17 bases separating them. The CDR3 region is CATSRAARGAGETQYF. The CDR3 DNA sequence: TGTGCCACCAGCAGAGCCGCCCGGGGGGCCGGGGAGACCCAGTACTTC.

CDR3 sequence reads: CASLGGGYTF. The CDR3 DNA follows: TGTGCCAGCCTAGGGGGCGGCTACACCTTC. The chain uses TRBV19 and TRBJ1-2; 7 bases match TRBD1. The length of the CDR3 is 10 residues. The germline V gene has CDR1 LNHDA and CDR2 SQIVND (reference sequence). J was trimmed by 8 bases and V by 9 bases; bases with no gene match: 3.

The chain combines TRBV15 with TRBJ2-5, with TRBD1 as a possible D gene (6 bases). V lost 5 bases and J 5 bases, leaving 21 bases between the germline ends. The CDR3 runs 16 residues. Germline CDR1 LNHNV, CDR2 YYDKDF (reference sequence). CDR3 bases: TGTGCCACCAGCCATGTTCGGGACAAGTATATTGAGACCCAGTACTTC. Protein sequence: CATSHVRDKYIETQYF.

V is TRBV4-1 and J is TRBJ1-5; 10 bases are shared with TRBD1. This CDR3 has 16 residues. The J segment lost 4 bases and the V segment lost 0 bases, leaving 3 bases of the junction unmatched. Germline CDR1 and CDR2: MGHRA and YSYEKL. CDR3 DNA: TGCGCCAGCAGCCAAGAGGGACAGGGGCCTAATCAGCCCCAGCATTTT. This gives the protein CASSQEGQGPNQPQHF.

This clone came up once. The V gene is TRBV5-8, the J gene TRBJ2-1; 7 nucleotides line up with TRBD2. The CDR3 totals 15 residues. Trimming cost V 1 base and J 1 base; bases outside gene matches: 2. Germline V gives CDR1 SGHTS, CDR2 YDEGEE. Written as DNA, the CDR3 is TGTGCCAGCAGCTTGCGCGGGGGTTCCTACAATGAGCAGTTCTTC. Its protein product is CASSLRGGSYNEQFF.

Comment on this clone: Other DNA sequences from this sample encode an identical CDR3 as well. The chain has TRBV5-1 and TRBJ2-6, with D possibly being TRBD2 (6 bases). Germline loops: CDR1 SGHRS, CDR2 YFSETQ. The V and J ends lost 3 bases and 0 bases respectively, with 13 bases between them. This CDR3 is built from 17 residues. The chain's CDR3 is CASSYRGDSSGANVLTF. In nucleotides, the CDR3 is TGCGCCAGCAGCTATCGCGGGGATAGCTCTGGGGCCAACGTCCTGACTTTC.